The T cell receptor (beta chain) described here comes from a study of blood T cells in healthy people across ages. Researchers collected around 10 milliliters of peripheral blood from every single donor. PCR was performed a second time for about 6 to 11 cycles using a sample-barcoded 5' primer and a J-beta primer mix. All cDNA molecules were each tagged by a template-switch adaptor with 12 random nucleotides. Using its own MiXCR run on the 5' RACE reads, TCRdb lists one record per CDR3 protein. In the table there are approximately 730,000 distinct CDR3 sequences, 53% of which are singletons. The sequence was obtained from a man older than 75 in good health. Source material: blood.

The CDR3: CSLSGPAGSYNEQFF. CDR3 in DNA: TGCAGCCTCTCAGGACCGGCGGGCTCCTACAATGAGCAGTTCTTC. The rearrangement joins TRBV29-1 to TRBJ2-1; maybe TRBD2 (5 bases). With 8 bases removed from V and 0 bases from J, the gap between germline ends came to 17 bases. From germline, CDR1 is SQVTM and CDR2 ANQGSEA. The CDR3 covers 15 residues.